The 30 T cell receptor beta chains given below trace back to one sample, sequenced in a study of cytomegalovirus exposure and HLA in healthy donors. The PCR ran on 60 Vbeta and 13 Jbeta primers. Sequenced by immunoSEQ multiplex PCR; TCRdb stores in-frame clones only, minus some. The sample has 150,000 or so clones; roughly 79% are singletons. Sequenced: PBMCs. These receptors originate from a man aged 35-49 years in good health and CMV-seronegative.

This sequence joins TRBV5-6 and TRBJ2-7; no clear D. CDR1 and CDR2 (germline): SGHDT, YYEEEE. V lost 0 bases to trimming and J lost 3 bases, with 7 bases between them. The CDR3 extends over 13 amino acids. CDR3 protein: CASSLGQDYEQYF. CDR3 nucleotide sequence: TGTGCCAGCAGCTTGGGTCAGGACTACGAGCAGTACTTC.

The chain links TRBV5-6 to TRBJ2-3, with 8 nucleotides matching TRBD2. The CDR3 loop spans 17 amino acids. V gave up 4 bases and J gave up 0 bases; unmatched junction bases: 10. Germline V lookup: CDR1 SGHDT, CDR2 YYEEEE. As DNA, the CDR3 is TGTGCCAGCAGCCCGGAGAGGGCTAGCGGGAGCACAGATACGCAGTATTTT. Its translation is CASSPERASGSTDTQYF.

This rearrangement joins TRBV6-1 to TRBJ1-3, with 7 bases that match TRBD1. Per germline, CDR1 MNHNS and CDR2 SASEGT. The CDR3 runs to 16 residues. J was trimmed by 3 bases and V by 4 bases; bases with no gene match: 9. The CDR3 DNA follows: TGTGCCAGCAGTGGGGTGAGGGGGCGATATGGAAACACCATATATTTT. This encodes CASSGVRGRYGNTIYF.

This clone turned up a few times. The chain uses TRBV5-4 and TRBJ2-6; perhaps TRBD1 as D (6 bases). CDR1 is SGHNT, CDR2 YYREEE, per germline (reference sequence). Trimming took off 6 bases at V and 0 bases at J, with 16 bases between the two ends. The CDR3 contains 17 residues. Here the CDR3 DNA reads TGTGCCAGCACCCAGCCAGGGGTGAACTCTGGGGCCAACGTCCTGACTTTC. Encoded protein: CASTQPGVNSGANVLTF.

This clone has only one observation. The chain combines TRBV11-2 with TRBJ2-7; the match to TRBD1 covers 8 bases. This CDR3 is built from 16 residues. Per germline, CDR1 SGHAT and CDR2 FQNNGV. Losses at the gene ends were 3 bases for V and 2 bases for J; bases not matched to a gene: 9. In DNA form, the CDR3 reads TGTGCCAGCAGCTTCCGGAGCAGGGGGCTTCCCTACGAGCAGTACTTC. Translated: CASSFRSRGLPYEQYF.

V usage is TRBV30 and J usage is TRBJ1-1, with D tentatively TRBD1 (6 bases). Trimming took 0 bases from V and 4 from J, leaving 15 bases between them. The V gene's germline CDR1 is GTSNPN and CDR2 SVGIG (reference sequence). The CDR3 is 15 amino acids. DNA for the CDR3: TGTGCCTGGAGTGTACGCTACAGGGAAGGCACTGAAGCTTTCTTT. It translates to CAWSVRYREGTEAFF.

This chain uses TRBV2 with TRBJ1-5, with D possibly TRBD1 on 6 matching bases. The CDR3 is 15 amino acids. The ends were cut back, 6 bases at V and 5 bases at J, with 17 bases in the middle. The germline V gene has CDR1 SNHLY and CDR2 FYNNEI. CDR3 nucleotide sequence: TGTGCCAGCAGCCTAGGGGGGGCTTGGGATCAGCCCCAGCATTTT. This codes for CASSLGGAWDQPQHF. Complete variable domain (other parts from reference TRBV2 and TRBJ1-5): EPEVTQTPSHQVTQMGQEVILRCVPISNHLYFYWYRQILGQKVEFLVSFYNNEISEKSEIFDDQFSVERPDGSNFTLKIRSTKLEDSAMYFCASSLGGAWDQPQHFGDGTRLSIL.

The sample holds one count of this clone. The chain couples TRBV29-1 to TRBJ2-1; 8 bases are shared with TRBD2. The V gene's germline CDR1 is SQVTM and CDR2 ANQGSEA. This CDR3 has 14 residues. Trimming took 4 bases from V and 9 from J; bases not matched to a gene: 11. CDR3 loop: CSVAREEGLAEQFF. The CDR3 DNA follows: TGCAGCGTTGCGCGGGAGGAGGGTTTGGCTGAGCAGTTCTTC.

The genes are TRBV7-9 and TRBJ1-2, with TRBD1 identical over 7 bases. Germline V lookup: CDR1 SEHNR, CDR2 FQNEAQ (reference sequence). CDR3 size: 14 residues. J was trimmed by 8 bases and V by 4 bases; bases with no gene match: 10. The CDR3: CASSSGTARLGYTF. CDR3 DNA: TGTGCCAGCAGCTCAGGGACAGCCCGCTTGGGCTACACCTTC.

Concerning this clone itself: One end of the junction fails to match germline, which may point to a read error. The chain carries TRBV6-1 and TRBJ2-5; 7 nucleotides align to TRBD1. CDR1 and CDR2 from the germline V gene are MNHNS and SASEGT. The CDR3 is 14 amino acids. The CDR3 sequence: CASREGGLGETQYF. The CDR3 coding sequence is TGTGCCAGCAGAGAAGGGGGCCTGGGAGAGACCCAGTACTTC.

V is TRBV6-5 and J is TRBJ1-2; D unresolved. The V end was cut by 0 bases, the J end by 6 bases, with 14 bases between. The CDR3 covers 15 residues. CDR1 MNHEY and CDR2 SVGAGI come from the germline V gene. The CDR3 reads CASSYSGVLHDGYTF. The CDR3 nucleotides are TGTGCCAGCAGTTACTCCGGGGTCCTACACGATGGCTACACCTTC.

The sample holds a few counts of this clone. This chain links TRBV19 with TRBJ1-5, with TRBD1 as a possible D gene (6 bases). Germline V gene data show CDR1 as LNHDA and CDR2 as SQIVND (reference sequence). Deletions cut 8 bases from V and 7 bases from J, with 15 bases between. The CDR3 consists of 13 residues. The CDR3, as DNA: TGTGCCAGTGGGCGGGGGCTTGGGCAGCCCCAGCATTTT. Its translation: CASGRGLGQPQHF.

CDR3 coding DNA: TGTGCCTGGAGTATAGTCCAGGCAGATACGCAGTATTTT. Translated, it gives CAWSIVQADTQYF. The chain couples TRBV30 to TRBJ2-3; D remains ambiguous. Trimming removed 2 bases at V and 4 bases at J, with 10 bases between. The length of the CDR3 is 13 residues. Per germline, CDR1 GTSNPN and CDR2 SVGIG (reference sequence).

The chain joins TRBV4-2 to TRBJ1-3, with D unclear. The V end was cut by 0 bases, the J end by 5 bases, with 14 bases between. The CDR3 sequence is 16 residues long. CDR1 and CDR2 from the germline V gene are LGHNA and YNFKEQ. The CDR3 region is CASSQENLNTRNTIYF. CDR3 nucleotides: TGTGCCAGCAGCCAAGAAAATCTCAACACCCGAAACACCATATATTTT.

The V call is TRBV7-2, the J call TRBJ1-4, with 9 bases matching TRBD1. Germline V gives CDR1 SGHTA, CDR2 FQGNSA. The CDR3 sequence is 17 residues long. J gave up 4 bases and V 5 bases, and 11 bases lay outside the gene matches. The CDR3 sequence is CASSPPGRTGVNEKLFF. CDR3 in DNA: TGTGCCAGCAGCCCCCCCGGACGGACAGGGGTTAATGAAAAACTGTTTTTT.

The chain is built from TRBV7-2 and TRBJ2-5, with 9 bases aligning to TRBD2. The germline CDR1 and CDR2 sequences are SGHTA and FQGNSA. Trimming at V came to 5 bases and at J to 4 bases, leaving 5 bases not matched to a gene. This CDR3 contains 14 residues. The CDR3 sequence is CASSLDSGRETQYF. The CDR3 coding sequence is TGTGCCAGCAGCCTAGATAGCGGGAGAGAGACCCAGTACTTC. Looking up the rest from reference TRBV7-2 and TRBJ2-5 gives the full variable domain: GAGVSQSPSNKVTEKGKDVELRCDPISGHTALYWYRQSLGQGLEFLIYFQGNSAPDKSGLPSDRFSAERTGGSVSTLTIQRTQQEDSAVYLCASSLDSGRETQYFGPGTRLLVL.

This clone was recorded only once. The V gene is TRBV9, the J gene TRBJ1-1; weak D call: TRBD1 (5 bases). The CDR3 loop spans 13 amino acids. CDR1 and CDR2 (germline): SGDLS, YYNGEE. The V end lost 3 bases, the J end lost 0 bases, and 6 bases lay between the germline ends. The CDR3 coding sequence is TGTGCCAGCAGCGAGACAGTGAACACTGAAGCTTTCTTT. Its translation is CASSETVNTEAFF.

The chain couples TRBV28 to TRBJ2-7; D ambiguous. The CDR3 spans 12 residues. Trimming stripped 3 bases from V and 2 bases from J, with 5 bases between. Per germline, CDR1 MDHEN and CDR2 SYDVKM. CDR3 DNA: TGTGCCAGCAGTTTGCGCCCCTACGAGCAGTACTTC. Residues: CASSLRPYEQYF.

The table lists this clone with a count of one. J is TRBJ1-1 and V is TRBV18; TRBD1 aligns across 7 bases. This CDR3 contains 14 residues. V gave up 6 bases and J gave up 5 bases; unmatched junction bases: 9. Germline V CDR1 and CDR2: KGHSH, LQKENI. The CDR3 DNA follows: TGTGCCAGCTCGGCGGGACAGATGAGGACTGAAGCTTTCTTT. It encodes CASSAGQMRTEAFF.

The chain uses TRBV4-1 and TRBJ2-5; D perhaps matches TRBD1 (6 bases). Germline loops: CDR1 MGHRA, CDR2 YSYEKL. The CDR3 totals 16 residues. V was clipped by 1 base and J by 6 bases, with 18 bases between them. The CDR3 DNA is TGCGCCAGCAGCCAAGGTCTGAACAGGGACGGGCAGACCCAGTACTTC. This gives the protein CASSQGLNRDGQTQYF.

The genes are TRBV5-4 and TRBJ2-7, with D possibly matching TRBD2 (5 bases). Trimming stripped 0 bases from V and 4 bases from J, with 14 bases between. Germline CDR1 SGHNT, CDR2 YYREEE (reference sequence). The CDR3 consists of 15 residues. The CDR3 DNA sequence: TGTGCCAGCAGCTTGGGAGAGGGCGCCGGGTACGAGCAGTACGTC. Translating gives CASSLGEGAGYEQYV.

The rearrangement uses TRBV6-5 and TRBJ1-1; a possible D gene is TRBD1 (5 bases). The V and J ends lost 4 bases and 1 base respectively, with 10 bases between them. From germline, CDR1 is MNHEY and CDR2 SVGAGI. The CDR3 runs 14 residues. The CDR3 loop is CASSLAGGNTEAFF. Here the CDR3 DNA reads TGTGCCAGCAGTTTAGCGGGGGGGAACACTGAAGCTTTCTTT.

This clone was seen more than once but under ten times. The V call is TRBV11-2, the J call TRBJ2-2, with TRBD2 identical over 11 bases. There are 17 residues in the CDR3. Germline V gene lookup returns CDR1 SGHAT and CDR2 FQNNGV. The V segment lost 4 bases and the J segment 1 base; nucleotides outside the gene matches: 5. The chain's CDR3 is CASSYPTSGRNTGELFF. The CDR3 DNA sequence: TGTGCCAGCAGCTACCCTACTAGCGGGAGGAACACCGGGGAGCTGTTTTTT.

The chain carries TRBV7-3 and TRBJ2-1; the match to TRBD2 covers 14 bases. CDR3 size: 17 residues. J lost 7 bases, V lost 2 bases, and 7 bases had no gene match. CDR1 is SGHTA, CDR2 FQGTGA, per germline. DNA for the CDR3: TGTGCCAGCAGCTTAGGGACTAGCGGGGGCCACGGGAATGAGCAGTTCTTC. Amino acid sequence: CASSLGTSGGHGNEQFF.

The chain couples TRBV10-3 to TRBJ1-3, with D perhaps matching TRBD1 (6 bases). CDR1 is ENHRY and CDR2 is SYGVKD in the germline V gene. The CDR3 consists of 12 residues. The V gene lost 8 bases and the J gene lost 8 bases, with 13 bases spanning the gap. CDR3 sequence reads: CAIGAGADTIYF. DNA for the CDR3: TGTGCCATCGGTGCAGGGGCCGACACCATATATTTT.

Of note for this clone: Compared with germline, one end of the junction differs, possibly owing to a read error. The chain uses TRBV7-9 and TRBJ1-1; 8 nucleotides agree with TRBD1. The germline CDR1 and CDR2 sequences are SEHNR and FQNEAQ (reference sequence). CDR3 length: 15 residues. CDR3 loop: CSSSLAGGVNTEAFF. In DNA form, the CDR3 reads TGTTCCAGCAGCTTAGCAGGGGGCGTGAACACTGAAGCTTTCTTT.

The gene calls are TRBV5-1 and TRBJ2-2; D remains unclear. CDR1 and CDR2 (germline): SGHRS, YFSETQ. Trimming stripped 4 bases from V and 3 bases from J, with 10 bases between. The CDR3 is made up of 14 amino acids. CDR3 region: CASSIATYTGELFF. CDR3 DNA: TGCGCCAGCAGCATCGCTACTTACACCGGGGAGCTGTTTTTT.

This chain connects TRBV16 to TRBJ2-1; a possible D gene is TRBD1 (5 bases). Trimming took 3 bases from V and 5 from J, leaving 20 bases between them. Per the germline V gene, CDR1 is KGHSY and CDR2 is FQNENV. The CDR3 extends over 17 amino acids. CDR3 sequence: CASSHSLQATWNNEQFF. DNA of the CDR3: TGTGCCAGCAGCCATTCTTTACAGGCTACCTGGAACAATGAGCAGTTCTTC. Looking up the rest from reference TRBV16 and TRBJ2-1 gives the full variable domain: GEEVAQTPKHLVRGEGQKAKLYCAPIKGHSYVFWYQQVLKNEFKFLISFQNENVFDETGMPKERFSAKCLPNSPCSLEIQATKLEDSAVYFCASSHSLQATWNNEQFFGPGTRLTVL.

The genes are TRBV30 and TRBJ2-1; 11 bases fit TRBD2. The germline V gene has CDR1 GTSNPN and CDR2 SVGIG (reference sequence). This CDR3 has 15 amino acids. J gave up 4 bases and V 0 bases, and 2 bases lay outside the gene matches. CDR3 sequence: CAWSVIAGGYNEQFF. In DNA form, the CDR3 reads TGTGCCTGGAGTGTAATAGCGGGAGGGTACAATGAGCAGTTCTTC.

This sequence joins TRBV2 and TRBJ2-5; 9 nucleotides line up with TRBD2. Looked up from germline, CDR1 is SNHLY and CDR2 is FYNNEI. The CDR3 length is 18 residues. Trimming at V came to 0 bases and at J to 3 bases, leaving 11 bases not matched to a gene. CDR3 amino acids: CASSEALATSGPEETQYF. CDR3 bases: TGTGCCAGCAGTGAAGCGCTAGCGACTAGCGGCCCCGAAGAGACCCAGTACTTC.